This is a list of T cell receptor beta chains from one sample in a study of blood T cells in healthy people across ages. TCRdb itself ran the 5' RACE reads through MiXCR, one entry per CDR3 protein. This sample yields about 1.1 million distinct CDR3 sequences, of which 35% to 40% are seen a single time; roughly 14% belongs to the top ten. The sample consisted of blood. These receptors came from a man between 18 and 29 years old in good health. The CDR3 runs from the conserved cysteine through the conserved F or W. Fields, in order: CDR3 DNA, CDR3 protein, V gene, CDR3 length, D gene, J gene, clone size. The D gene is left open where the match is weak. Expanded clones get a size class; other rows say once, few or many, or leave the size out.

CDR3 DNA: TGTGCCAGCACCCACATACCAGGGATACCAGGTTGGGGGGACTATGGCTACACCTTC
CDR3 protein: CASTHIPGIPGWGDYGYTF
V gene: TRBV7-2
CDR3 length: 19
D gene: .
J gene: TRBJ1-2
clone size: .

CDR3 DNA: TGTGCCAGCAGCTTGGGTTTCGCTAGCGGGCTTTACAATGAGCAGTTCTTC
CDR3 protein: CASSLGFASGLYNEQFF
V gene: TRBV7-8
CDR3 length: 17
D gene: TRBD2
J gene: TRBJ2-1
clone size: .

CDR3 DNA: TGTGCCAGCTCAAAACAGGCAGACGAGCAGTACTTC
CDR3 protein: CASSKQADEQYF
V gene: TRBV18
CDR3 length: 12
D gene: .
J gene: TRBJ2-7
clone size: .

CDR3 DNA: TGTGCCAGCCAGAGAGCGACAGGGGCTAATGAAAAACTGTTTTTT
CDR3 protein: CASQRATGANEKLFF
V gene: TRBV2
CDR3 length: 15
D gene: TRBD1
J gene: TRBJ1-4
clone size: few

CDR3 DNA: TGTGCCAGCAGCCCGAGACGACAGGTTACATCCACTGAAGCTTTCTTT
CDR3 protein: CASSPRRQVTSTEAFF
V gene: TRBV13
CDR3 length: 16
D gene: .
J gene: TRBJ1-1
clone size: .

CDR3 DNA: TGCGCCAGCAGCCAAGTATCCGGACAGGGCTATGAGCAGTTCTTC
CDR3 protein: CASSQVSGQGYEQFF
V gene: TRBV4-1
CDR3 length: 15
D gene: TRBD1
J gene: TRBJ2-1
clone size: .

CDR3 DNA: TGTGCCAGCAGTTACTCCTCGAGGTATTTGTATGGCTACACCTTC
CDR3 protein: CASSYSSRYLYGYTF
V gene: TRBV6-2/TRBV6-3
CDR3 length: 15
D gene: .
J gene: TRBJ1-2
clone size: few

CDR3 DNA: TGTGCCAGCAGCCAAGAAGCGGGGGGCCGTACAGAGACCCAGTACTTC
CDR3 protein: CASSQEAGGRTETQYF
V gene: TRBV14
CDR3 length: 16
D gene: TRBD2
J gene: TRBJ2-5
clone size: .

CDR3 DNA: TGCAGTGCCCGGACAGGGGCCTTCAATGAGCAGTTCTTC
CDR3 protein: CSARTGAFNEQFF
V gene: TRBV20-1
CDR3 length: 13
D gene: TRBD1
J gene: TRBJ2-1
clone size: few

CDR3 DNA: TGTGCCAGCAGTCTAATGAGAGACAGGGCCCCAGGTACGCAGTATTTT
CDR3 protein: CASSLMRDRAPGTQYF
V gene: TRBV12-3/TRBV12-4
CDR3 length: 16
D gene: TRBD1
J gene: TRBJ2-3
clone size: .

CDR3 DNA: TGCAGTGCTACCCGGACTAGCGGTTTCACAGATACGCAGTATTTT
CDR3 protein: CSATRTSGFTDTQYF
V gene: TRBV20-1
CDR3 length: 15
D gene: TRBD2
J gene: TRBJ2-3
clone size: .

CDR3 DNA: TGCGCCAGCAGCTTAATTGGACAGTTCTATGGCTACACCTTC
CDR3 protein: CASSLIGQFYGYTF
V gene: TRBV5-1
CDR3 length: 14
D gene: .
J gene: TRBJ1-2
clone size: many

CDR3 DNA: TGTGCCAGCAGCTTAGCGGGGGGAGATTCTGAAAAACTGTTTTTT
CDR3 protein: CASSLAGGDSEKLFF
V gene: TRBV7-2
CDR3 length: 15
D gene: .
J gene: TRBJ1-4
clone size: few

CDR3 DNA: TGCGCCAGCAGCCAAGAGTCTGGGGTCGACACTGAAGCTTTCTTT
CDR3 protein: CASSQESGVDTEAFF
V gene: TRBV4-3
CDR3 length: 15
D gene: .
J gene: TRBJ1-1
clone size: few

CDR3 DNA: TGTGCCAGCAGTTTTAGGGGGTTCAATGAGCAGTTCTTC
CDR3 protein: CASSFRGFNEQFF
V gene: TRBV27
CDR3 length: 13
D gene: .
J gene: TRBJ2-1
clone size: .

CDR3 DNA: TGCGCCAGCAGCTTGGCCTTCTCCGGACAGGGGATGAACACTGAAGCTTTCTTT
CDR3 protein: CASSLAFSGQGMNTEAFF
V gene: TRBV5-1
CDR3 length: 18
D gene: TRBD1
J gene: TRBJ1-1
clone size: .

CDR3 DNA: TGTGCCAGCACAGGACTAGCGGGGATAGATACGCAGTATTTT
CDR3 protein: CASTGLAGIDTQYF
V gene: TRBV25-1
CDR3 length: 14
D gene: TRBD2
J gene: TRBJ2-3
clone size: few

CDR3 DNA: TGCAGTGCTAAATGGCGCTCACGCACAGATACGCAGTATTTT
CDR3 protein: CSAKWRSRTDTQYF
V gene: TRBV20-1
CDR3 length: 14
D gene: .
J gene: TRBJ2-3
clone size: .

CDR3 DNA: TGTGCCAGCAGTTCCGGGACAGCCTATTATCCCCCAATTAACTATGGCTACACCTTC
CDR3 protein: CASSSGTAYYPPINYGYTF
V gene: TRBV27
CDR3 length: 19
D gene: TRBD1
J gene: TRBJ1-2
clone size: few

CDR3 DNA: TGTGCCAGCAGTCCACACTTGCCGACAGCAACTAATGAAAAACTGTTTTTT
CDR3 protein: CASSPHLPTATNEKLFF
V gene: TRBV14
CDR3 length: 17
D gene: .
J gene: TRBJ1-4
clone size: few

CDR3 DNA: TGTGCCAGCAGCTTTTCGGTGAACACCGGGGAGCTGTTTTTT
CDR3 protein: CASSFSVNTGELFF
V gene: TRBV11-1
CDR3 length: 14
D gene: .
J gene: TRBJ2-2
clone size: few

CDR3 DNA: TGTGCCAGCAGTCGTGGGTTCAGCTATGGCTACACCTTC
CDR3 protein: CASSRGFSYGYTF
V gene: TRBV25-1
CDR3 length: 13
D gene: .
J gene: TRBJ1-2
clone size: .

CDR3 DNA: TGTGCCAGCACCCCCAGCGGGGGAATCACTGAAGCTTTCTTT
CDR3 protein: CASTPSGGITEAFF
V gene: TRBV12-3/TRBV12-4
CDR3 length: 14
D gene: .
J gene: TRBJ1-1
clone size: few

CDR3 DNA: TGTGCCATCAGTGAGTCGACTCGCGGGAGCTCCTACAATGAGCAGTTCTTC
CDR3 protein: CAISESTRGSSYNEQFF
V gene: TRBV10-3
CDR3 length: 17
D gene: TRBD2
J gene: TRBJ2-1
clone size: few

CDR3 DNA: TGTGCCAGCAGTGAGACAAATTCTAATCAGCCCCAGCATTTT
CDR3 protein: CASSETNSNQPQHF
V gene: TRBV2
CDR3 length: 14
D gene: .
J gene: TRBJ1-5
clone size: few

CDR3 DNA: TGTGCCATCAGGAGCATACCGGGACAGGGGATGAACACTGAAGCTTTCTTT
CDR3 protein: CAIRSIPGQGMNTEAFF
V gene: TRBV10-3
CDR3 length: 17
D gene: TRBD1
J gene: TRBJ1-1
clone size: few

CDR3 DNA: TGTGCCAGCAGCCAAGCAAGGGGCGGTGGTGGCTACACCTTC
CDR3 protein: CASSQARGGGGYTF
V gene: TRBV14
CDR3 length: 14
D gene: .
J gene: TRBJ1-2
clone size: .

CDR3 DNA: TGCGCCAGCAGCTTGGACGGGTCGCTCCGTCAGCCCCAGCATTTT
CDR3 protein: CASSLDGSLRQPQHF
V gene: TRBV5-1
CDR3 length: 15
D gene: .
J gene: TRBJ1-5
clone size: .

CDR3 DNA: TGTGCTAGTGGTTTGACAGGGGGGAACAATGAGCAGTTCTTC
CDR3 protein: CASGLTGGNNEQFF
V gene: TRBV12-5
CDR3 length: 14
D gene: TRBD1
J gene: TRBJ2-1
clone size: .

CDR3 DNA: TGTGCCAGCAGCCCCAGTGGTACAAACTATGGCTACACCTTC
CDR3 protein: CASSPSGTNYGYTF
V gene: TRBV5-6
CDR3 length: 14
D gene: .
J gene: TRBJ1-2
clone size: few

CDR3 DNA: TGTGCCAGCAGCTTAGGAGACAGCTATGGCTACACCTTC
CDR3 protein: CASSLGDSYGYTF
V gene: TRBV11-2
CDR3 length: 13
D gene: .
J gene: TRBJ1-2
clone size: many

CDR3 DNA: TGTGCCAGCAGTTCAGGGGTGGTCGCGAACACCGGGGAGCTGTTTTTT
CDR3 protein: CASSSGVVANTGELFF
V gene: TRBV12-3/TRBV12-4
CDR3 length: 16
D gene: .
J gene: TRBJ2-2
clone size: .

CDR3 DNA: TGTGCCAGCAGTTCCGATTCGAACACTGAAGCTTTCTTT
CDR3 protein: CASSSDSNTEAFF
V gene: TRBV5-1
CDR3 length: 13
D gene: .
J gene: TRBJ1-1
clone size: many

CDR3 DNA: TGTGCCAGCAGCCAGGGGACAGGCAACAATCAGCCCCAGCATTTT
CDR3 protein: CASSQGTGNNQPQHF
V gene: TRBV3-1
CDR3 length: 15
D gene: TRBD1
J gene: TRBJ1-5
clone size: .

CDR3 DNA: TGCAGTGCTAGATCCGGAAATGAAAAACTGTTTTTT
CDR3 protein: CSARSGNEKLFF
V gene: TRBV20-1
CDR3 length: 12
D gene: .
J gene: TRBJ1-4
clone size: .

CDR3 DNA: TGTGCCAGCGGCGAGGGCGGGGGGGTTACAGATACGCAGTATTTT
CDR3 protein: CASGEGGGVTDTQYF
V gene: TRBV9
CDR3 length: 15
D gene: TRBD2
J gene: TRBJ2-3
clone size: .

CDR3 DNA: TGTGCCAGCAGTTCTGTATTAGCGAACATATACAATGAGCAGTACTTC
CDR3 protein: CASSSVLANIYNEQYF
V gene: TRBV12-3/TRBV12-4
CDR3 length: 16
D gene: .
J gene: TRBJ2-5
clone size: few

CDR3 DNA: TGTGCCAGCAGTTTATTCGGATACAATCAGCCCCAGCATTTT
CDR3 protein: CASSLFGYNQPQHF
V gene: TRBV12-3/TRBV12-4
CDR3 length: 14
D gene: .
J gene: TRBJ1-5
clone size: .

CDR3 DNA: TGTGCCAGCAGCCCCTTTAGCGGCCTCGGGAATGAGCAGTTCTTC
CDR3 protein: CASSPFSGLGNEQFF
V gene: TRBV9
CDR3 length: 15
D gene: .
J gene: TRBJ2-1
clone size: .